This T cell receptor beta chain was captured by sequencing in a study of blood T cell repertoires in COVID-19 (dated by TCRdb to 2020 to 2022). In the study overall: Samples covering the acute and convalescent phases of COVID-19 were provided by collaborators in the United States, Italy and Spain. The material from the prospective study consisted of cDNA or gDNA derived from T cells, B-cell-depleted T cells, or PBMCs. Subjects who had been exposed to COVID-19, were actively infected with it, or had recovered from it provided the deeply sampled blood TCRbeta repertoires that made up the dataset. A freely available public database, intended as a resource for researchers studying the immune response to SARS-CoV-2, is where the repertoires were released. The samples were drawn from two sources: the first 160 participants of the ongoing ImmuneRACE study, and 950 to 1,500 subjects contributed by 6 global collaborators. Nearly every sample came with metadata listing a de-identified subject ID, COVID-19 status, age in years and sex. Where HLA class I and class II types were available, the types were taken from metadata supplied by the sample provider, not from assay-based typing.

Notes on this clone: What this receptor recognizes is not known. The record has no base qualities; no much larger clone is one base away.

Whole blood was collected in K2EDTA tubes by collaborating institutions according to the institutions' own protocols. For TCRbeta analysis, collaborators shipped samples as frozen whole blood, isolated PBMCs, or DNA extracted from either of those sample types. Findings and caveats that apply to the study as a whole: The amount of clinical and demographic metadata varied by source and participant and was provided uncurated.

TCRbeta CDR3 regions were amplified from genomic DNA by means of the immunoSEQ Assay, a bias-controlled multiplex PCR. Turning to the authors' computational methods: The number of nucleated cells in each sample was estimated from the amplification of reference gene primers within the assay. To quantify the absolute abundance of each unique TCRbeta CDR3 rearrangement, sequence reads were collapsed and filtered. For each sample, productive Simpson clonality was calculated as the square root of Simpson's diversity index across productive rearrangements. The clones in this table, taken by TCRdb from immuneACCESS, are in-frame only. Not every clone is retained; where verified, under half of the shortfall comes from an unresolved V gene, and the cause of the rest is unknown. The V and J calls and clone size are taken from that table; D and trimming were inferred from the DNA. This sample lists approximately 51,000 clones; under 85% were detected once. 14% of the sample is held by the ten biggest clonotypes.

CDR1 SGHKS and CDR2 YYEKEE are derived from the germline V gene (reference sequence). For this chain, trimming is 1 base at the V end and 1 base at the J end, and the number of junction bases without a gene match is 6. From cysteine to phenylalanine, the CDR3 is 16 amino acids long. The only DNA kept is the CDR3, 48 bases in frame from the first base. This chain joins TRBV5-5 to TRBJ2-3; TRBD2 matches 7 bases in the middle. The sequenced material came from peripheral blood. The sequence came from a human donor in a cohort sampled during active COVID-19. At the DNA level, the sequence is TGTGCCAGCAGCTTGCTCGCGGGAGTTGGCACAGATACGCAGTATTTT. This encodes CASSLLAGVGTDTQYF. The full variable domain, completed from the reference TRBV5-5 and TRBJ2-3 proteins outside the CDR3, reads DAGVTQSPTHLIKTRGQQVTLRCSPISGHKSVSWYQQVLGQGPQFIFQYYEKEERGRGNFPDRFSARQFPNYSSELNVNALLLGDSALYLCASSLLAGVGTDTQYFGPGTRLTVL.